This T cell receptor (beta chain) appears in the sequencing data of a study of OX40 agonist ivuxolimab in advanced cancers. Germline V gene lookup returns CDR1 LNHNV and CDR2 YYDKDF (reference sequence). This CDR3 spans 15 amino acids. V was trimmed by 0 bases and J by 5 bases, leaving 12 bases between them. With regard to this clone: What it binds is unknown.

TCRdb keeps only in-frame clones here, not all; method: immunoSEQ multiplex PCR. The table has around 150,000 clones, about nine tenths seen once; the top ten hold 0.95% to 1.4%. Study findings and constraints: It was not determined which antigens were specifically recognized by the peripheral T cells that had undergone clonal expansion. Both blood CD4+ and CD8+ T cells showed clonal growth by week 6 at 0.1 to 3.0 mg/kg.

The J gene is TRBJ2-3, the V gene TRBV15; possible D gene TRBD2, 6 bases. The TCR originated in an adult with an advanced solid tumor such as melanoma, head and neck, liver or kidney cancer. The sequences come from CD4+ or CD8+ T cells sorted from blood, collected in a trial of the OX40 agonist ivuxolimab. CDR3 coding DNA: TGTGCCACCAGCAGAGATCGGGGGTCCCAAGATACGCAGTATTTT. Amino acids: CATSRDRGSQDTQYF.